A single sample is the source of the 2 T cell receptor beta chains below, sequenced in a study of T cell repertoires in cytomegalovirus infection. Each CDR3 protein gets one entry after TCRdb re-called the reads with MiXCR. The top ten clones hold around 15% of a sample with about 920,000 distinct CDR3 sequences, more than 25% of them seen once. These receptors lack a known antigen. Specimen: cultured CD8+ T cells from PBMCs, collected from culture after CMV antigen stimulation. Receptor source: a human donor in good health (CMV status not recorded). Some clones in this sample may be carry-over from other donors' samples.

The CDR3 sequence: CASSYGHEQYV. The CDR3, as DNA: TGTGCCAGCAGTTATGGACACGAGCAGTACGTC. The chain uses TRBV6-2 or TRBV6-3 and TRBJ2-7; D call uncertain. The CDR3 spans 11 residues. The V end was cut by 3 bases, the J end by 5 bases, with 5 bases between. Germline V gene lookup returns CDR1 MNHEY and CDR2 SVGEGT.

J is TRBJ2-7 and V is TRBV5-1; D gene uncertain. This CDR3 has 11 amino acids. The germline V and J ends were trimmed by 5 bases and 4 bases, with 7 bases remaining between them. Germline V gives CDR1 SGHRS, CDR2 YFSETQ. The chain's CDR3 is CASRNEYEQYV. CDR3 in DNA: TGCGCCAGCAGAAACGAATACGAGCAGTACGTC.